Detailed here is one TCR beta chain. The antigen is unknown. The data were taken from a study of blood T cells in healthy people across ages. Study outcomes and limitations: Both naive CD4+ cell counts and diversity were greater in long-lived donors than in aged donors.

PBMCs numbering at least 6.5 million were isolated per sample. Per sample, extraction of total RNA gave at least 5 micrograms in every case. Trimming took off 6 bases at V and 2 bases at J, with 12 bases between the two ends. CDR1 is ENHRY, CDR2 SYGVKD, per germline. CDR3 size: 14 residues. With a J-beta primer mix and a sample-barcoded 5' primer, a second PCR ran 7 to 11 cycles. Each cDNA molecule received a tag from a template-switch adaptor that had 12 random nucleotides. TCRdb re-called the 5' RACE reads through MiXCR, storing one row per CDR3 protein. Of roughly 1,500,000 distinct CDR3 sequences in the sample, around 42% were seen once.

The source is a woman aged 18-35 years in good health. J is TRBJ2-3 and V is TRBV10-3; D call uncertain. Sequencing was carried out using blood. The CDR3 sequence: CAIRGLVATDTQYF. For the CDR3, the DNA is TGTGCCATCAGAGGTCTCGTCGCCACAGATACGCAGTATTTT.